This T cell receptor beta chain is drawn from a study of blood T cells in healthy people across ages. A note on this clonotype: One end of the junction varies from germline; a read error may be responsible.

Next came a second PCR, run for about 6 to 12 cycles, which used a sample-barcoded 5' primer along with a J-beta primer mix. TCRdb independently ran MiXCR on the 5' RACE reads; one entry per CDR3 protein. The sample lists about 900,000 distinct CDR3 sequences; around two thirds were seen once. The V gene's germline CDR1 is ENHRY and CDR2 SYGVKD. The CDR3 is 14 amino acids. Sequencing was performed on blood. The source is a man under 40 in good health. This chain connects TRBV10-3 to TRBJ2-7; no clear D. DNA for the CDR3: TGTGCCATTAGTGAGCGTGGCAGCTCCTACGAGCAGTACTTC. Encoded protein: CAISERGSSYEQYF.